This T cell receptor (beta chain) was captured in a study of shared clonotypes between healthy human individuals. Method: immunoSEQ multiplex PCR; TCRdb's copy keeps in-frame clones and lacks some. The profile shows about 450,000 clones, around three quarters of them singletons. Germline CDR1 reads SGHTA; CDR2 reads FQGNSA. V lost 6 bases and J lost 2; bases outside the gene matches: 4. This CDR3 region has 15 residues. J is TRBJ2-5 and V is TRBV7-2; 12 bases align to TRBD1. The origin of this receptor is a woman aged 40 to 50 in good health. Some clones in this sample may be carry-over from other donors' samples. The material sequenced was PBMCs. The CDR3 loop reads CASSPGQGAQETQYF. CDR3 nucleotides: TGTGCCAGCAGTCCGGGACAGGGGGCGCAAGAGACCCAGTACTTC.